This T cell receptor (beta chain) was captured by sequencing in a study of blood T cell repertoires in COVID-19. Germline values: CDR1 SGHVS, CDR2 FQNEAQ. The length of the CDR3 is 15 residues. With 0 bases removed from V and 7 bases from J, the gap between germline ends came to 13 bases. The data were produced by immunoSEQ multiplex PCR, yet TCRdb's version contains in-frame clones alone and is incomplete. The table lists over 250,000 clones, about 88% of them singletons. Participants spanned ages about 18 to 89 years and resided in roughly 22 US areas. Sequencing was carried out using PBMCs or T cells enriched from blood (not recorded which). The origin of this receptor is a man aged 55-75 years who had recovered from COVID-19. The chain is built from TRBV7-8 and TRBJ1-5; no clear D. CDR3 loop: CASSLASTPRQPQHF. CDR3 DNA sequence: TGTGCCAGCAGCTTAGCGTCCACGCCACGGCAGCCCCAGCATTTT.